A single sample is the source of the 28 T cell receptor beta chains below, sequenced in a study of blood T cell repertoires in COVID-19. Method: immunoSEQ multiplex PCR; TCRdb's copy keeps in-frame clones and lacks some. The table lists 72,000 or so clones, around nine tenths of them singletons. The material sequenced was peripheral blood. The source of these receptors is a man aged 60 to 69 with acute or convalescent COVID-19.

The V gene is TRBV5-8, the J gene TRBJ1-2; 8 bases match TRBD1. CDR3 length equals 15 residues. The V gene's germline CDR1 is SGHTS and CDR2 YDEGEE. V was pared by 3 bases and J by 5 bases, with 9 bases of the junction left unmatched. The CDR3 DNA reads TGTGCCAGCAGCTCCGGACAGGGAGGAGGGTATGGCTACACCTTC. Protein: CASSSGQGGGYGYTF. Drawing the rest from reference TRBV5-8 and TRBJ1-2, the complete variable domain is EAGVTQSPTHLIKTRGQQATLRCSPISGHTSVYWYQQALGLGLQFLLWYDEGEERNRGNFPPRFSGRQFPNYSSELNVNALELEDSALYLCASSSGQGGGYGYTFGSGTRLTVV.

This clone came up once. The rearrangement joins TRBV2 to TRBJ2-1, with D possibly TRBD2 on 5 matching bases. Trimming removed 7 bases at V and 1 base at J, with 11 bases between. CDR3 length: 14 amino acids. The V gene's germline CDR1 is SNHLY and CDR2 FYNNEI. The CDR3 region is CASKLGASYNEQFF. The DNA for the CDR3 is TGTGCCAGCAAATTGGGAGCTTCCTACAATGAGCAGTTCTTC.

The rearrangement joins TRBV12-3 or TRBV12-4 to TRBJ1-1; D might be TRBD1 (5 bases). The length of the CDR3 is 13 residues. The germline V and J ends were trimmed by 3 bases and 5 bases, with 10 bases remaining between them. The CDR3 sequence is CASSFNAGTEAFF. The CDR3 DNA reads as TGTGCCAGCAGTTTTAATGCAGGGACTGAAGCTTTCTTT.

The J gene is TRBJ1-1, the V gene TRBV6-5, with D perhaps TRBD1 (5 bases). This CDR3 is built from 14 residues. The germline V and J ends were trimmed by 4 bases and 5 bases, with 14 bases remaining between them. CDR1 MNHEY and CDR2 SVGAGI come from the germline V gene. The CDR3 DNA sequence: TGTGCCAGCAGTTGGGGCGGCGTGAGGACTGAAGCTTTCTTT. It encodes CASSWGGVRTEAFF.

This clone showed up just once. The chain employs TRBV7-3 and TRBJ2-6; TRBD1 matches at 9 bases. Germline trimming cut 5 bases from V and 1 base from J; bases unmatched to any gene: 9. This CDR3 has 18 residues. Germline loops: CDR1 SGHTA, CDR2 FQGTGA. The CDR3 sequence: CASSPHSGTGSGANVLTF. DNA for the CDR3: TGTGCCAGCAGCCCCCATTCCGGGACAGGGTCTGGGGCCAACGTCCTGACTTTC.

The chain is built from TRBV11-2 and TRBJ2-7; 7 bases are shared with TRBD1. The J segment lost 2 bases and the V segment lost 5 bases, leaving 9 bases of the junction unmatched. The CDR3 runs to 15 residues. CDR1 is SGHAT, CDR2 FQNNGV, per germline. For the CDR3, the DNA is TGTGCCAGCAGCCCCTCCCGAGACAGGGCCTACGAGCAGTACTTC. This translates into CASSPSRDRAYEQYF.

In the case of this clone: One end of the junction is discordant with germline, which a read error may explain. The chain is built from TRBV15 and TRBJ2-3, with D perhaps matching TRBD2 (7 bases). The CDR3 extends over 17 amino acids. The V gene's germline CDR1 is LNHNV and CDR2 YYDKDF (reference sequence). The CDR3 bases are TGTGCCACCAGCCGAGAAGTTGGGGGGGGCCTCGCGGGTACGCAGTATTTT. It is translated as CATSREVGGGLAGTQYF.

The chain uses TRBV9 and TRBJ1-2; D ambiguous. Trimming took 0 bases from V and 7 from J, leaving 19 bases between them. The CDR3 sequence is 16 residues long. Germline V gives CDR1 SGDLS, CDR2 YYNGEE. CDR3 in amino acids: CASSVELWSSSGGYTF. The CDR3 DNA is TGTGCCAGCAGCGTAGAGCTATGGAGTTCCTCGGGTGGCTACACCTTC.

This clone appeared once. The CDR3: CASSLAAIGGYSNQPQHF. The CDR3 DNA reads TGTGCCAGCAGCTTAGCGGCGATAGGGGGATATAGCAATCAGCCCCAGCATTTT. The V gene is TRBV7-9, the J gene TRBJ1-5; TRBD1 is a possible D gene (6 bases). Germline lookup yields CDR1 SEHNR and CDR2 FQNEAQ (reference sequence). This CDR3 has 18 residues. Trimming pared 0 bases from V and 0 bases from J, leaving 15 bases between.

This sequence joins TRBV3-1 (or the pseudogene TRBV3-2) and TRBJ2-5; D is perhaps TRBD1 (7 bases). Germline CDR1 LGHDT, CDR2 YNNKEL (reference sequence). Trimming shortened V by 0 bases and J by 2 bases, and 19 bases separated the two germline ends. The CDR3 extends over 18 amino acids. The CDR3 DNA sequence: TGTGCCAGCAGCCAAGATCCTGCCAGGGGGGATATTCAAGAGACCCAGTACTTC. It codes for CASSQDPARGDIQETQYF.

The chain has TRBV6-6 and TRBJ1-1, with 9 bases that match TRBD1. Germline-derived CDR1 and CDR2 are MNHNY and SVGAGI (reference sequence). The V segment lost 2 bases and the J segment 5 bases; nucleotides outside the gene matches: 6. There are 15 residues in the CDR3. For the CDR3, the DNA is TGTGCCAGCAGTTACCCAGGGACAGGGAGTACTGAAGCTTTCTTT. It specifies CASSYPGTGSTEAFF.

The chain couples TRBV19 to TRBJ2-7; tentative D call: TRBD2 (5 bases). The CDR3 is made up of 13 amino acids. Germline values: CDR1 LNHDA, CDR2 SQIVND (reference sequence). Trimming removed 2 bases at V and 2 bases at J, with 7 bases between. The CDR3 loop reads CASSITGAYEQYF. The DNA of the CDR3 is TGTGCCAGTAGTATAACCGGGGCCTACGAGCAGTACTTC.

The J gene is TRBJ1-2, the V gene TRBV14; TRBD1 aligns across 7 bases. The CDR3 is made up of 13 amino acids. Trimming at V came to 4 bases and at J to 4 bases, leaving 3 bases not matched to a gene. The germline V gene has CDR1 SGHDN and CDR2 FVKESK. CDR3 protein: CASSRDRIYGYTF. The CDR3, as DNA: TGTGCCAGCAGCCGGGACAGAATCTATGGCTACACCTTC.

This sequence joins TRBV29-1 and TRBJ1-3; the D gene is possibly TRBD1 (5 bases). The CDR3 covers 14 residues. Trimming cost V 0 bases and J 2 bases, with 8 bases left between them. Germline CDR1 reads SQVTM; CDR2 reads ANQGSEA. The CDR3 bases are TGCAGCGTTGAAGAGGGGCTCGCTGGAAACACCATATATTTT. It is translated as CSVEEGLAGNTIYF.

The CDR3 loop reads CASLQSSGNTIYF. As DNA, the CDR3 is TGTGCCAGCCTACAGAGCTCTGGAAACACCATATATTTT. The chain is built from TRBV18 and TRBJ1-3; no firm D call. Germline V CDR1 and CDR2: KGHSH, LQKENI. Trimming removed 8 bases from V and 0 bases from J, with 8 bases in between. CDR3 length: 13 residues. Full variable domain (remainder filled in from reference TRBV18 and TRBJ1-3): NAGVMQNPRHLVRRRGQEARLRCSPMKGHSHVYWYRQLPEEGLKFMVYLQKENIIDESGMPKERFSAEFPKEGPSILRIQQVVRGDSAAYFCASLQSSGNTIYFGEGSWLTVV.

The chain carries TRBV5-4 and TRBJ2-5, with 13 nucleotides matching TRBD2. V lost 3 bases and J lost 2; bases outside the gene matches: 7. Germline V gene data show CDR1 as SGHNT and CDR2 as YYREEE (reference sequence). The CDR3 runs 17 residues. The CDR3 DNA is TGTGCCAGCAGCTCCCCGGGACTAGCGGGACTTCAAGAGACCCAGTACTTC. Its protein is CASSSPGLAGLQETQYF.

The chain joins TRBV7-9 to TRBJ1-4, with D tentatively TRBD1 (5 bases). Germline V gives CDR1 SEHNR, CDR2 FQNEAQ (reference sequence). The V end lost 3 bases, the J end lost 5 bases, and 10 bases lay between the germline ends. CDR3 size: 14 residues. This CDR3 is CASSFRAPNEKLFF. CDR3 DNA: TGTGCCAGCAGCTTCAGGGCACCGAATGAAAAACTGTTTTTT.

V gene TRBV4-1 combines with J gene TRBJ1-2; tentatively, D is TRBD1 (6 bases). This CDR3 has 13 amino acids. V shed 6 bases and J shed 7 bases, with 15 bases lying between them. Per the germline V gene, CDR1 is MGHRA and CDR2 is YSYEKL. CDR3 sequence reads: CASSNRAASGYTF. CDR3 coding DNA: TGCGCCAGCAGTAACAGGGCGGCGTCTGGCTACACCTTC.

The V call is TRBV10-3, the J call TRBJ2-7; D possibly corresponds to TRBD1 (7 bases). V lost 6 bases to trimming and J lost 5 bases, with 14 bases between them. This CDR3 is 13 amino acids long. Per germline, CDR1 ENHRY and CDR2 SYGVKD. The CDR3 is CAIRRGQQDEQYF. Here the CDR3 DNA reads TGTGCCATCAGGCGGGGACAGCAAGACGAGCAGTACTTC.

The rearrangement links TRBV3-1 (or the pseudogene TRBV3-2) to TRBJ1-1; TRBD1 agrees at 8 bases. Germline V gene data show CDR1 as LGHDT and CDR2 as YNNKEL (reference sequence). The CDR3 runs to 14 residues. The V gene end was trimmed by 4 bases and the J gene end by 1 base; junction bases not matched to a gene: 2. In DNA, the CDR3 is TGTGCCAGCAGCCCGACAGGGGCGAACACTGAAGCTTTCTTT. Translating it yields CASSPTGANTEAFF.

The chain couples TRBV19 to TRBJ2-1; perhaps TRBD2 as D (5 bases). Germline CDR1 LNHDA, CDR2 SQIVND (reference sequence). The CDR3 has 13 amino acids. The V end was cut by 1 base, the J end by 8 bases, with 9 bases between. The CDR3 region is CASSIGLGDEQFF. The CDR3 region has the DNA TGTGCCAGTAGTATAGGCCTCGGGGATGAGCAGTTCTTC.

CDR3 in amino acids: CASSLGREEPRRNTEAFF. In nucleotides, the CDR3 is TGTGCCAGCAGCTTGGGGAGGGAGGAACCGAGAAGGAACACTGAAGCTTTCTTT. The chain employs TRBV7-2 and TRBJ1-1, with D uncertain. The length of the CDR3 is 18 residues. Germline V gene sequence: CDR1 SGHTA, CDR2 FQGNSA. The germline V and J ends were trimmed by 3 bases and 1 base, with 21 bases remaining between them. Variable domain in full (rest from reference TRBV7-2 and TRBJ1-1): GAGVSQSPSNKVTEKGKDVELRCDPISGHTALYWYRQSLGQGLEFLIYFQGNSAPDKSGLPSDRFSAERTGGSVSTLTIQRTQQEDSAVYLCASSLGREEPRRNTEAFFGQGTRLTVV.

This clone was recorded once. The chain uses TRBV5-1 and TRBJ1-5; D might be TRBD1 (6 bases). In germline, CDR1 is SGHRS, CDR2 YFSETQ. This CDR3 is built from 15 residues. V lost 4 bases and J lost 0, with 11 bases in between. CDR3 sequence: CASSLTGYSNQPQHF. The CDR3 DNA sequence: TGCGCCAGCAGCCTAACAGGGTATAGCAATCAGCCCCAGCATTTT. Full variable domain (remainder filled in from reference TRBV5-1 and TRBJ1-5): KAGVTQTPRYLIKTRGQQVTLSCSPISGHRSVSWYQQTPGQGLQFLFEYFSETQRNKGNFPGRFSGRQFSNSRSEMNVSTLELGDSALYLCASSLTGYSNQPQHFGDGTRLSIL.

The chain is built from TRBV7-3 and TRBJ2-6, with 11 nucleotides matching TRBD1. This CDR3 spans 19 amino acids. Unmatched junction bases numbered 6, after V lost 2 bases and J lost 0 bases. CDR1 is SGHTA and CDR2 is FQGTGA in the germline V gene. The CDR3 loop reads CASSLRDRGTYSGANVLTF. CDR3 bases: TGTGCCAGCAGCTTACGGGACAGGGGGACCTACTCTGGGGCCAACGTCCTGACTTTC.

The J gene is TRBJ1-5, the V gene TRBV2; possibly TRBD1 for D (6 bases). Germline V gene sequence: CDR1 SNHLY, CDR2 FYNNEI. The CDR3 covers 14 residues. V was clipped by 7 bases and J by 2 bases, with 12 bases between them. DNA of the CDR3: TGTGCCAGCAACAGGGTCATGGGCAATCAGCCCCAGCATTTT. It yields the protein CASNRVMGNQPQHF.

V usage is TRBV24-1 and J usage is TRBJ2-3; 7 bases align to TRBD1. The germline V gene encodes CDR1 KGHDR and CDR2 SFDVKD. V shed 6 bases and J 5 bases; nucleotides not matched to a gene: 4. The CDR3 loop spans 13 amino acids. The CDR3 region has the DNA TGTGCCACCAGTACGACAGGGTTAGATACGCAGTATTTT. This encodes CATSTTGLDTQYF.

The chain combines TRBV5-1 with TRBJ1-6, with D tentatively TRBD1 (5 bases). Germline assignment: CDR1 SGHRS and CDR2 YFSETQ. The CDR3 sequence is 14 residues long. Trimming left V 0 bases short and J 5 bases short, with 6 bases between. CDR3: CASSLAQDNSPLHF. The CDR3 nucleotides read TGCGCCAGCAGCTTGGCACAGGATAATTCACCCCTCCACTTT.

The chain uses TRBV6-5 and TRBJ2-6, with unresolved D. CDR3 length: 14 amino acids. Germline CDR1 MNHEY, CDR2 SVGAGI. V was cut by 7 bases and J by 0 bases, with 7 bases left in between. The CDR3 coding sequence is TGTGCCAGCAACCGACTCTCTGGGGCCAACGTCCTGACTTTC. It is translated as CASNRLSGANVLTF.